This T cell receptor (beta chain) was recorded in a study of OX40 agonist ivuxolimab in advanced cancers. Assay: immunoSEQ multiplex PCR; the TCRdb copy retains only in-frame clones and omits some. The data contain tens of thousands of clones, about 88% of them singletons. Losses at the gene ends were 3 bases for V and 3 bases for J; bases not matched to a gene: 5. CDR1 SGHRS and CDR2 YFSETQ come from the germline V gene. This CDR3 spans 15 amino acids. The chain is built from TRBV5-1 and TRBJ2-1; 8 bases line up with TRBD2. This clonotype was sampled from an adult with an advanced solid tumor such as melanoma, head and neck, liver or kidney cancer. Sequenced here: CD4+ or CD8+ T cells sorted from blood, sampled in a trial of the OX40 agonist ivuxolimab. The CDR3 DNA reads as TGCGCCAGCAGCTGGACGGCGGGAGGCTACAATGAGCAGTTCTTC. It specifies CASSWTAGGYNEQFF.